This T cell receptor (beta chain) was identified during a study of blood T cell repertoires in COVID-19. As for the study in general: Sample material is recorded as cDNA or gDNA derived from T cells, B-cell-depleted T cells, or PBMCs.

From germline, CDR1 is SGDLS and CDR2 YYNGEE. The V gene lost 4 bases and the J gene lost 0 bases, with 13 bases spanning the gap. CDR3 size: 16 residues. The method was immunoSEQ multiplex PCR; TCRdb's version includes in-frame clones alone and lacks a portion of them. The sample lists around 200,000 clones, 70% to 90% occurring once. The origin of this receptor is a woman in her forties or fifties in a cohort exposed to, infected with or recovered from COVID-19 (not recorded which). The chain joins TRBV9 to TRBJ2-2; D may be TRBD2 (6 bases). Source material: PBMCs or T cells enriched from blood (not recorded which). This CDR3 is CASSRRGHSNTGELFF. The CDR3 coding sequence is TGTGCCAGCAGCCGGCGGGGTCACTCGAACACCGGGGAGCTGTTTTTT.